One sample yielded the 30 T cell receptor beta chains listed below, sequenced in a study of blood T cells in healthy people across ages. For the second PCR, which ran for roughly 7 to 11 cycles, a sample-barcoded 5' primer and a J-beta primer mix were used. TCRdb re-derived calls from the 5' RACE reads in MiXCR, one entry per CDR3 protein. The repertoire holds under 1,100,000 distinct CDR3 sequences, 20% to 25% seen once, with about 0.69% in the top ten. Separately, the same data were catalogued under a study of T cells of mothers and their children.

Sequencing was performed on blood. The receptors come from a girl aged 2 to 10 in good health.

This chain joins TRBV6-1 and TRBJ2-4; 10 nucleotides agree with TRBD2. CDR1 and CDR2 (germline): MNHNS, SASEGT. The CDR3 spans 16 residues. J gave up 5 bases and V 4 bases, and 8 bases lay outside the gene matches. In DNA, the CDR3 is TGTGCCAGCAGTGTCCTCCTTCTAGCGGGGGAAAACATTCAGTACTTC. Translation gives CASSVLLLAGENIQYF.

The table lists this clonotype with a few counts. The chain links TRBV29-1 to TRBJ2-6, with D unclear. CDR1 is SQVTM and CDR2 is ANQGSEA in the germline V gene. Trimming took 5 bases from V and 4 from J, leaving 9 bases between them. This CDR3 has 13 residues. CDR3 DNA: TGCAGCGTTCACTCCTCCGGGGCCAACGTCCTGACTTTC. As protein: CSVHSSGANVLTF.

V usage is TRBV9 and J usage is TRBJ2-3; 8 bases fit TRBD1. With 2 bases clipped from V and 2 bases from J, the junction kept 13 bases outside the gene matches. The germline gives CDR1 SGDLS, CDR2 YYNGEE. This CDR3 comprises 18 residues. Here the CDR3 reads CASSVSKDRVAFTDTQYF. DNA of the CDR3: TGTGCCAGCAGCGTCAGCAAGGACAGGGTCGCGTTCACAGATACGCAGTATTTT.

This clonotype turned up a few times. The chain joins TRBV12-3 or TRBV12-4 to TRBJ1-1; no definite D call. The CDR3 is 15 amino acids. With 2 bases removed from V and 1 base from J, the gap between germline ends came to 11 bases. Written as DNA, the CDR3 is TGTGCCAGCAGTTTAAATGGACCCCAGAACACTGAAGCTTTCTTT. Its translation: CASSLNGPQNTEAFF.

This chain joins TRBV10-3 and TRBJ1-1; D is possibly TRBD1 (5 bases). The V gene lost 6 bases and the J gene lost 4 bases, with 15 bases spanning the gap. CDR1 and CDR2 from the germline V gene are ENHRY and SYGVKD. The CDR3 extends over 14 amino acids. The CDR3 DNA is TGTGCCATCAGAGACCCGTCCCAGGGCACTGAAGCTTTCTTT. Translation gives CAIRDPSQGTEAFF.

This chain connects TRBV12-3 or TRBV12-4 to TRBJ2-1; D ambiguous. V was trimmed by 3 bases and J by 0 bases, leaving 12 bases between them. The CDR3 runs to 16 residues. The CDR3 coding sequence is TGTGCCAGCAGTTTCCTGACCCCGAGCTCCTACAATGAGCAGTTCTTC. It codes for CASSFLTPSSYNEQFF.

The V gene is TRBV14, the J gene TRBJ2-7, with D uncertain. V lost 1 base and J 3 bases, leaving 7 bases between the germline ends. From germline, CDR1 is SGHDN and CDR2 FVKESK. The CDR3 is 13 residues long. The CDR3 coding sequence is TGTGCCAGCAGCCAAGGACCAAACTACGAGCAGTACTTC. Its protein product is CASSQGPNYEQYF. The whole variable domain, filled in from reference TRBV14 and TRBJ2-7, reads EAGVTQFPSHSVIEKGQTVTLRCDPISGHDNLYWYRRVMGKEIKFLLHFVKESKQDESGMPNNRFLAERTGGTYSTLKVQPAELEDSGVYFCASSQGPNYEQYFGPGTRLTVT.

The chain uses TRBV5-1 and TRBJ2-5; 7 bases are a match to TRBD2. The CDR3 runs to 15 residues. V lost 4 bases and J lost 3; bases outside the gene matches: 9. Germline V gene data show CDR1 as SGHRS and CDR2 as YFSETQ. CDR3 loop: CASSPLEGREETQYF. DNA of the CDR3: TGCGCCAGCAGCCCCCTGGAAGGGAGGGAAGAGACCCAGTACTTC.

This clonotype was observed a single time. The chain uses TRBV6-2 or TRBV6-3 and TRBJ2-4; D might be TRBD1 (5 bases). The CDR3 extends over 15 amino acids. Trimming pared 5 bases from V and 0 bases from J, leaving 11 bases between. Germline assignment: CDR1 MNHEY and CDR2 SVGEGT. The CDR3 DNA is TGTGCCAGCAGTACGACAGACCTAGCCAAAAACATTCAGTACTTC. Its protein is CASSTTDLAKNIQYF.

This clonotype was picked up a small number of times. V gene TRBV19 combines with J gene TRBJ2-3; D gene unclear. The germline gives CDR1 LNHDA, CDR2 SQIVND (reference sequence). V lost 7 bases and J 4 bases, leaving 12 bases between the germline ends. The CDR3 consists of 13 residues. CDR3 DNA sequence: TGTGCCAGTACGCCGGCCTTCGCAGATACGCAGTATTTT. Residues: CASTPAFADTQYF.

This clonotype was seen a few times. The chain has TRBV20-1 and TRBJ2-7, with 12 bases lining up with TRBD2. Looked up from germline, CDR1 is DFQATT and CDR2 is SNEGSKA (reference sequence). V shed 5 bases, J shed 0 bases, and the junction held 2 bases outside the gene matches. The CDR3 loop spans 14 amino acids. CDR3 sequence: CSAQGLAGSYEQYF. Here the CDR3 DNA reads TGCAGTGCTCAGGGACTAGCGGGCTCCTACGAGCAGTACTTC.

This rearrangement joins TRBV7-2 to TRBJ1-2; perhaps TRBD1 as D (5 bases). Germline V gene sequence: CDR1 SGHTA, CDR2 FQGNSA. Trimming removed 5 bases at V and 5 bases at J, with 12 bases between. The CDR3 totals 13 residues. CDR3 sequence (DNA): TGTGCCAGCAGCCCGTTGGGACCTTATGGCTACACCTTC. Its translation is CASSPLGPYGYTF.

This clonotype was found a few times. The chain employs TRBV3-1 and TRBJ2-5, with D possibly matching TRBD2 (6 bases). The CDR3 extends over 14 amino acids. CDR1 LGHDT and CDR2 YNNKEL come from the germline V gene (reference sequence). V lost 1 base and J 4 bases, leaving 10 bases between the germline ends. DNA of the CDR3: TGTGCCAGCAGCCAAGCGGCGGGGAGAGAGACCCAGTACTTC. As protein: CASSQAAGRETQYF.

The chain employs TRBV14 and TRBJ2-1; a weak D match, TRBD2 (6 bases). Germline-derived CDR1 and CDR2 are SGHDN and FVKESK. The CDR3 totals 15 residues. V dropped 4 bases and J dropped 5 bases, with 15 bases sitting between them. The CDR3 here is CASSPLEGRDNEQFF. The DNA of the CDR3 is TGTGCCAGCAGCCCCCTGGAGGGGAGAGACAATGAGCAGTTCTTC.

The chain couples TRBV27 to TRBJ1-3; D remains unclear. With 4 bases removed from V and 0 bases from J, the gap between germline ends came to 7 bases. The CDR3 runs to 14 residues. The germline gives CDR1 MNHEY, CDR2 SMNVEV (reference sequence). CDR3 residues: CASSSVSSGNTIYF. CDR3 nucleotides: TGTGCCAGCAGTTCAGTAAGCTCTGGAAACACCATATATTTT.

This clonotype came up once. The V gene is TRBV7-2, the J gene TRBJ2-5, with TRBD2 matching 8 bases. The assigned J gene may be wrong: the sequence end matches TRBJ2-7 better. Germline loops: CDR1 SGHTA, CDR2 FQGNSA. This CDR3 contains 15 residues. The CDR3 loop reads CASSLVPAGDYEQYF. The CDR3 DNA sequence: TGTGCCAGCAGCTTAGTCCCAGCGGGAGACTACGAGCAGTACTTC.

Written as DNA, the CDR3 is TGTGCCAGCAAAGAGGCGTGGAATGAGCAGTTCTTC. The encoded protein is CASKEAWNEQFF. The V gene is TRBV6-2 or TRBV6-3, the J gene TRBJ2-1; no definite D call. There are 12 residues in the CDR3. Germline assignment: CDR1 MNHEY and CDR2 SVGEGT. Trimming cost V 7 bases and J 7 bases, with 11 bases left between them.

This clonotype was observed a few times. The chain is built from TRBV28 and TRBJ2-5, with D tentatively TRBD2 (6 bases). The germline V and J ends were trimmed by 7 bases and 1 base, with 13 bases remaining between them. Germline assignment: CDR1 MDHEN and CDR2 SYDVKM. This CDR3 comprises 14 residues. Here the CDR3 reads CASKGLAVQETQYF. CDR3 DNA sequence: TGTGCCAGCAAAGGGTTAGCGGTCCAAGAGACCCAGTACTTC.

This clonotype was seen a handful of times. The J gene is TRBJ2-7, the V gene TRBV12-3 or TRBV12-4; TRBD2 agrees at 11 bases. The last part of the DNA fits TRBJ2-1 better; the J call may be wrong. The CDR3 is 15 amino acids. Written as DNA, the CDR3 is TGTGCCAGCACCACTAGCGGGAGAGTGGGCGATGAGCAGTTCTTC. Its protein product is CASTTSGRVGDEQFF.

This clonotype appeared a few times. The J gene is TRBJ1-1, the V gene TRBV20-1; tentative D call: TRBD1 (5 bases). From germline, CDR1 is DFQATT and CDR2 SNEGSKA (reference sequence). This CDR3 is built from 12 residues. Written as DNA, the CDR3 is TGCAGCTTCGGGGGGGGAGGGACTGAAGCTTTCTTT. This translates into CSFGGGGTEAFF.

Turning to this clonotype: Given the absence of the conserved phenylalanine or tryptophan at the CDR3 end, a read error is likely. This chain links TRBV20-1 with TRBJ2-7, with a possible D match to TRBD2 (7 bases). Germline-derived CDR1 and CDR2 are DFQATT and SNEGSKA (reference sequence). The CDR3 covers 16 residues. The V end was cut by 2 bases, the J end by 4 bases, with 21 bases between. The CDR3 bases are TGCAGTGCTAGATTCAGAGGGGGACTATCAATATACGAGCAGTACTCC. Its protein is CSARFRGGLSIYEQYS.

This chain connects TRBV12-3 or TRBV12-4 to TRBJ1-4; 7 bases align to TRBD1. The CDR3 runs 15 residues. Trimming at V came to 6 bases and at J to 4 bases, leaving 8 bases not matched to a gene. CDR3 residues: CASSLTGIFNEKLFF. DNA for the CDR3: TGTGCCAGCAGCCTGACAGGGATTTTTAATGAAAAACTGTTTTTT.

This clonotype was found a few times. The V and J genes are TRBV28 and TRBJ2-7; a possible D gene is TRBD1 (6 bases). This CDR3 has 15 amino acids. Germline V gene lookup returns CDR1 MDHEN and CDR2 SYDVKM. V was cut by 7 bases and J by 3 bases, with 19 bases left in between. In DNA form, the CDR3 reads TGTGCCAGCACCCGCTCCCGGGACACGAACTACGAGCAGTACTTC. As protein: CASTRSRDTNYEQYF.

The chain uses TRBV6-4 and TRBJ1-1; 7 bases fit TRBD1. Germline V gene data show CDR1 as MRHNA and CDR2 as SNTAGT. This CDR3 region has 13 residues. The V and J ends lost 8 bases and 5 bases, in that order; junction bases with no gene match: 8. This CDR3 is CASSQGRETEAFF. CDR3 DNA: TGTGCCAGCTCACAGGGGAGGGAAACTGAAGCTTTCTTT.

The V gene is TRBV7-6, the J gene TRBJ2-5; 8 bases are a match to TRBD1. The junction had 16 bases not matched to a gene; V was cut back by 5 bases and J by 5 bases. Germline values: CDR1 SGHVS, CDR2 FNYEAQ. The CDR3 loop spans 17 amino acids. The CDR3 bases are TGTGCCAGCAGCCCGCCGCCAGGACAGGGCCTGGAGGAGACCCAGTACTTC. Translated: CASSPPPGQGLEETQYF.

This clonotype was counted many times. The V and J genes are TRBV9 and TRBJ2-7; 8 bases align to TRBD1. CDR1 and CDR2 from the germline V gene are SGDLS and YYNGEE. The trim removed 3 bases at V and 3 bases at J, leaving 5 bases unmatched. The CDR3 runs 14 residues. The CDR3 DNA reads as TGTGCCAGCAGCGCCGGGACAGGTTTCTACGAGCAGTACTTC. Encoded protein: CASSAGTGFYEQYF.

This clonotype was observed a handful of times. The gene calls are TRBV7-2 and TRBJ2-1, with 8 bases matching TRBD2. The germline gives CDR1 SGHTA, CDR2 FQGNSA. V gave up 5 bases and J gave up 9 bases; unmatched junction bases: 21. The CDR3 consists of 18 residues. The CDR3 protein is CASSPYPWTGGPGAEQFF. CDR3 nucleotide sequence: TGTGCCAGCAGCCCCTACCCATGGACGGGAGGGCCGGGGGCTGAGCAGTTCTTC. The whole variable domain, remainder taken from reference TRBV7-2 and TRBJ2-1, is GAGVSQSPSNKVTEKGKDVELRCDPISGHTALYWYRQSLGQGLEFLIYFQGNSAPDKSGLPSDRFSAERTGGSVSTLTIQRTQQEDSAVYLCASSPYPWTGGPGAEQFFGPGTRLTVL.

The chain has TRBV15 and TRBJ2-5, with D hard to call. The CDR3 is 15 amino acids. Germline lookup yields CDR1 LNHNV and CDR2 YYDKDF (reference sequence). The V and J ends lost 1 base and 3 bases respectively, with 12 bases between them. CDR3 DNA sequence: TGTGCCACCAGCAGAGTAGGTTCCGGAGAAGAGACCCAGTACTTC. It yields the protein CATSRVGSGEETQYF.

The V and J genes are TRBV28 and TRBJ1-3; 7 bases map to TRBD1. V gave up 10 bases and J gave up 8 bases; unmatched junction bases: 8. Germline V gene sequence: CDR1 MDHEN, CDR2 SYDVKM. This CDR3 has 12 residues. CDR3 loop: CATLDRFYTIYF. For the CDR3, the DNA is TGTGCCACCCTGGACAGGTTCTACACCATATATTTT.

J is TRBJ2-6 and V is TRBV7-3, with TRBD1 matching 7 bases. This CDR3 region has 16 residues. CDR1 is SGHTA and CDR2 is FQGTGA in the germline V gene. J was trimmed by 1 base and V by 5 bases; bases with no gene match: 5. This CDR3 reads CASSPRQGSGANVLTF. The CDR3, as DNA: TGTGCCAGCAGCCCGCGACAGGGATCTGGGGCCAACGTCCTGACTTTC.